Listed below are T cell receptor beta chains from one sample, sequenced in a study of blood T cells in healthy people across ages. In TCRdb, the 5' RACE reads were re-called with MiXCR into one record per CDR3 protein. In the table there are 1.8 million or so distinct CDR3 sequences, 30% to 40% of which are singletons. The sample consisted of blood. Source of these receptors: a human donor in good health. The CDR3 runs from the conserved cysteine through the conserved F or W.

v_gene: TRBV10-3; CDR3aa: CAISEPQVGKETQYF
v_gene: TRBV7-2; CDR3aa: CASSLNGYQGGYEQYF
v_gene: TRBV4-3; CDR3aa: CASSQGELDCGYTF
v_gene: TRBV10-3; CDR3aa: CAISPGITEASAFF
v_gene: TRBV4-1; CDR3aa: CASSQDLRTLIYEQYF
v_gene: TRBV5-1; CDR3aa: CASTGRSGANVLTF
v_gene: TRBV14; CDR3aa: CASSDSDLSYEQYF
v_gene: TRBV7-8; CDR3aa: CAIDSYNEQFF
v_gene: TRBV7-2; CDR3aa: CASSLGPGRGKNIQYF
v_gene: TRBV7-9; CDR3aa: CASSATNRGGYTF
v_gene: TRBV9; CDR3aa: CASSVADLPTDTQYF
v_gene: TRBV5-1; CDR3aa: CASSLGYTYGETQYF
v_gene: TRBV9; CDR3aa: CASSVEASGGYNEQFF
v_gene: TRBV10-3; CDR3aa: CAISTGGVRSGANVLTF
v_gene: TRBV12-3/TRBV12-4; CDR3aa: CASSLISNQPQHF
v_gene: TRBV7-8; CDR3aa: CASSSGQDPSYEQYF